What follows is one TCR beta chain and its context. Its cognate antigen has yet to be identified. The cohort comprised 710 or so healthy bone marrow donors. Cohort members were all nominally healthy when sampled, although unrecorded immune exposures were likely present. The donor was CMV seropositive and belonged to the group of 250 to 300 seropositive cohort members. Every donor gave a peripheral blood sample, and the peripheral blood mononuclear cells from that sample were used for TCR beta sequencing. Genomic DNA was extracted from the blood cell samples with the Qiagen DNeasy Blood Extraction Kit. This specimen comes from a study of cytomegalovirus exposure and HLA in healthy donors (dated by TCRdb to 2017 to 2019). At the level of the whole study: In an earlier analysis of under 600 of the donors, about 260 Gb of sequence data and approximately 100 million unique TCR beta sequences from 150 million to 200 million T cells were reported. Approximately 310 gigabases of sequencing data and around 80 million unique TCR sequences made up an early release that covered approximately 700 HLA-typed donors. Of the roughly 400 genotyped donors, about 84% fell in the genetic ancestry cluster associated with self-reported Caucasian donors. The aim of the study was to test whether cataloging public T cell receptors could identify signatures of past pathogen exposure. The study used immunosequencing to profile the T cell repertoires of 666 subjects and linked those repertoires to cytomegalovirus serostatus. Along with the 666-subject first cohort, a separate validation cohort of over a hundred different subjects was used. High-throughput TCR immunosequencing, statistical association of individual TCRs with disease status, and machine learning were combined to predict cytomegalovirus infection status. A later analysis re-examined previously published TCR beta repertoires from more than 550 donors and added high-resolution HLA genotyping to investigate patterns of TCR occurrence. Rather than using new phenotypic data, the later analysis identified candidate immune exposures from TCR beta sequences and from how often those sequences occurred across donors. In an earlier analysis of 587 of the donors, high-throughput TCR beta sequencing was used to judge whether each TCR beta V gene segment behaved as functional or pseudogenic. Donor age, sex, ethnicity and CMV serostatus were compiled alongside the repertoire data. In a later genetic analysis, genome-wide SNP genotypes for about 65% of the roughly 670 donors were used, and that subset was treated as a discovery cohort. Every discovery cohort repertoire had been produced on one sequencing platform. Class I and class II HLA loci were covered by the typing at four-digit resolution. The number of donors typed differed by locus, with about 620-630 for A, B, C, DRB1 and DQB1, more than 500 for DQA1, nearly 610 for DPA1, and around 450 for DPB1. A few DR-DQ haplotypes were treated as single units for association and clustering because of strong linkage in the cohort. On average, around 240,000 unique TCR beta nucleotide sequences were sequenced per donor among 300 to 500 genotyped donors of the cohort, with 15% to 20% of those sequences being non-productive. The paper's findings and limits, for the study overall: A further reported finding was that TCR beta sequences accurately predicted the HLA-A and HLA-B alleles for most subjects in the first cohort. The classifier was reported to diagnose cytomegalovirus status with high specificity and sensitivity in both the original and validation cohorts. In a later analysis, the rate of TCR association differed among HLA loci, with DRB1 alleles having the most associated TCRs and HLA-C alleles having the fewest. Because counts were too low, approximately 18 rarely observed V segments, including chromosome 9 orphons, were excluded from the earlier analysis of about 500 of the donors. Most CMV-associated TCR beta chains appeared to be HLA-restricted in a later analysis, and the HLA associations seemed to be driven largely by CMV exposure. Correlated functional status among segregating V segments might reflect linkage disequilibrium, but an unknown experimental factor could not be ruled out. Because some donors lacked HLA typing at each locus, the association tests relied only on the typed subset. CMV serostatus was the only immune exposure information available for the cohort. According to a later analysis, parvovirus B19, influenza, CMV and Epstein-Barr virus appeared linked to several top co-occurrence clusters. While some public TCRs were present in many individuals, most TCR sequences turned up only very rarely across donors. The authors suggested that the approach could potentially be extended to other disease states and immunological phenotypes. Some IMGT-functional V segments, including TRBV6-2 and TRBV6-3, could not be told apart with the 87-base-pair reads, so those segments were excluded. A later genetic analysis reported fewer N-insertions in productive TCRs among donors in an Asian-associated ancestry cluster than the approximately 670-donor mean. Specific HLA alleles were associated with some 15,000 TCR beta sequences at a false discovery rate of 0.05 in a later analysis. A cluster of highly shared sequence variants was judged likely to represent a technical artifact of the sequencing pipeline. Broadly in line with IMGT annotations, most TCR beta V segments showed up in productive rearrangements about 87% or about 30% of the time in an earlier analysis of approximately 600 of the donors. The presence/absence analyses assumed that sequencing depth was roughly uniform across donors, and that assumption may not be true. A later analysis found that HLA-associated TCR beta chains were more clonally expanded and had lower generation probabilities than equally common non-associated chains. The study gave a list of under 200 TCR beta chains associated with cytomegalovirus. Three of the identified cytomegalovirus-associated TCR beta chains were confirmed in vitro to be specific for cytomegalovirus antigens. This cohort had only TCR beta chains sequenced, and the lack of alpha or paired-chain data limited which features could be detected. Assigning TCR associations to individual alleles was difficult when HLA alleles, especially DR and DQ, strongly co-occurred. In a later genetic analysis, a missense DCLRE1C variant was associated with V-gene and J-gene trimming of TCR beta chains, and the association was replicated in an independent cohort.

Libraries were built with the immunoSEQ multiplex PCR assay. For the multiplex PCR, a mixture combining 60 forward primers for TCR Vbeta segments and 13 reverse primers for TCR Jbeta segments was used. A multiplex PCR assay on genomic DNA amplified the CDR3 region of rearranged TCR beta genes. Amplified TCR beta libraries were sequenced as 87-base-pair reads on the Illumina HiSeq System. The paper's processing steps were these. Across the roughly 640 repertoires, a later analysis counted tens of millions of unique TCR beta chains, roughly 11 million of which were shared by at least two donors. Raw reads were error-corrected and collapsed into unique sequences with a nearest-neighbor algorithm that merged closely related sequences to remove PCR and sequencing errors. To assign V, D and J gene segments, CDR3 sequences were aligned to IMGT reference sequences. For a sequence to be retained, a match of at least six nucleotides to both a V gene segment and a J gene segment was required. Rearrangements were called productive when the CDR3 lacked stop codons and stayed in frame with V and J; all others were non-productive. CDR3 was defined by IMGT convention, running from the second conserved V-encoded cysteine to the conserved J-encoded phenylalanine. The earlier analysis of about 530 of the donors excluded any sequence lacking an unambiguous match to a single V gene segment. An earlier analysis of just under 600 of the donors called V segments functional above 56.7% productive rearrangements and segregating when the between-donor standard deviation exceeded 5%. A statistical classification framework was built to diagnose cytomegalovirus status from the catalog of TCR beta chain sequences. V and J gene assignment, in a later analysis, came from comparing TCR nucleotide sequences with IMGT/GENE-DB human TR gene sequences. A later analysis assigned CDR3 sequences and most-parsimonious VDJ recombination scenarios with the TCRdist pipeline. In a later analysis, each TCR beta chain was defined by its CDR3 amino acid sequence together with its V-gene family, and reads without a unique V-gene family were excluded. A later analysis removed nearly 600 highly shared, low-generation-probability nucleotide sequences to deal with suspected cross-contamination and a sequencing artifact. For each public chain, a later analysis derived a clonal expansion index from normalized ranks of inferred template counts within each repertoire. In a later analysis, generation probabilities were computed using a VDJ recombination model fitted to out-of-frame rearrangements, and the results were checked against IGoR. In a later analysis, TCR-TCR, TCR-HLA and TCR-CMV co-occurrence was scored with hypergeometric tests, and a repertoire-size bias correction was applied to TCR pairs. In a later analysis, false discovery rates were estimated by permuting HLA or CMV assignments 20 times. In a later analysis, co-occurring TCRs were grouped using DBSCAN, with TCRdist sequence similarity added in when clustering inside HLA-allele-positive subsets. Co-occurrence clustering excluded repertoires with fewer than 30,000 or more than 120,000 public chains, plus five with anomalous nucleotide sharing. TCRdb mirrors the immuneACCESS table, restricted to in-frame sequences. Some clones are absent from its copies; in checked studies, under half trace to an unresolved V gene, and the reason for the others is unknown. V and J calls plus clone size are reproduced from that table; the DNA served to infer D and trimming. This sample's records show some 110,000 clones. The ten largest clones add up to around 7% of the sample.

V is reduced by 3 bases and J by 0 bases, leaving a spacing of 9 bases between them. CDR3 length: 15 amino acids, cysteine to phenylalanine. CDR3 DNA is the only sequence kept; it has 45 bases, read in frame from the first base. Per the germline V gene, MGHRA is the CDR1 and YSYEKL is the CDR2. The clonotype was recovered from a man between 40 and 49 years old in good health and CMV-seropositive. The chain is encoded by TRBV4-1 joined to TRBJ1-5, with TRBD1 perhaps the D gene, on 6 matching bases. The material sequenced was PBMCs. The CDR3 reads as follows: CASSHPGASNQPQHF. The nucleotides read TGCGCCAGCAGCCACCCAGGGGCTAGCAATCAGCCCCAGCATTTT.